A single sample is the source of the 10 T cell receptor beta chains below, sequenced in a study of post-analysis software for immune sequencing data. Unique-molecular-identifier-tagged TCR beta cDNA libraries were used. TCRdb fed the PCR reads into MiXCR, producing one record per CDR3 protein. This sample carries approximately 400,000 distinct CDR3 sequences, around 33% of them seen once, and the ten largest clones take around 15%. Their antigen targets remain unknown. Study-level findings and limits: Controls showed lower frequencies than patients for several TRBV segments, and TRBV5-6, TRBV5-1 and TRBV20-1 were among these.

Sequenced input: blood. The receptor source for this set is a girl aged 5-17 years with multiple sclerosis.

V gene TRBV11-2 combines with J gene TRBJ2-4; unclear D gene. Germline CDR1 SGHAT, CDR2 FQNNGV. Deletions cut 3 bases from V and 0 bases from J, with 12 bases between. This CDR3 region has 16 residues. The CDR3 DNA follows: TGTGCCAGCAGCTTGAGGCAGCCCGTAGCCAAAAACATTCAGTACTTC. Encoded protein: CASSLRQPVAKNIQYF.

At least ten counts were recorded for this clonotype. The germline gene is not matched at one end of the junction; a read error may be the cause. The chain carries TRBV12-3 or TRBV12-4 and TRBJ2-7, with TRBD2 matching 9 bases. The CDR3 consists of 14 residues. The CDR3 region has the DNA TGCGCCAGCAGCTTGAGCGGGGGGCCCTACGAGCAGTACTTC. This gives the protein CASSLSGGPYEQYF.

The DNA of the CDR3 is TGTGCCAGCAGCTCGCCTGAACATATCGAAGAGACCCAGTACTTC. This translates into CASSSPEHIEETQYF. The genes are TRBV7-9 and TRBJ2-5; the D is unclear. The CDR3 extends over 15 amino acids. The germline V and J ends were trimmed by 4 bases and 3 bases, with 15 bases remaining between them. Germline V gene sequence: CDR1 SEHNR, CDR2 FQNEAQ (reference sequence). Variable domain in full (rest from reference TRBV7-9 and TRBJ2-5): DTGVSQNPRHKITKRGQNVTFRCDPISEHNRLYWYRQTLGQGPEFLTYFQNEAQLEKSRLLSDRFSAERPKGSFSTLEIQRTEQGDSAMYLCASSSPEHIEETQYFGPGTRLLVL.

The rearrangement joins TRBV10-3 to TRBJ1-2; 8 nucleotides line up with TRBD1. Per the germline V gene, CDR1 is ENHRY and CDR2 is SYGVKD. The trim removed 2 bases at V and 4 bases at J, leaving 12 bases unmatched. The CDR3 runs 17 residues. For the CDR3, the DNA is TGTGCCATCAGTGAGCGGGCCGGGACAGGTTTCCTCTATGGCTACACCTTC. Translation: CAISERAGTGFLYGYTF.

This chain uses TRBV20-1 with TRBJ2-3; D is undetermined. Germline loops: CDR1 DFQATT, CDR2 SNEGSKA (reference sequence). V was pared by 4 bases and J by 2 bases, with 13 bases between. The CDR3 loop spans 14 amino acids. Written as DNA, the CDR3 is TGCAGTGCTAAAGGAGACCCCCCCACAGATACGCAGTATTTT. This sequence encodes CSAKGDPPTDTQYF.

V gene TRBV6-6 combines with J gene TRBJ1-2, with no clear D. CDR3 length: 14 amino acids. Germline values: CDR1 MNHNY, CDR2 SVGAGI (reference sequence). Deletions cut 5 bases from V and 0 bases from J, with 10 bases between. The CDR3 DNA reads TGTGCCAGCAGTGCCACTGGGACTAACTATGGCTACACCTTC. It specifies CASSATGTNYGYTF.

This chain uses TRBV29-1 with TRBJ2-1; TRBD2 matches 9 bases. There are 15 residues in the CDR3. Germline V lookup: CDR1 SQVTM, CDR2 ANQGSEA. Trimming at V came to 1 base and at J to 9 bases, leaving 10 bases not matched to a gene. CDR3 amino acids: CSVEVGGRALGEQFF. The DNA of the CDR3 is TGCAGCGTTGAAGTTGGCGGGAGGGCCCTCGGTGAGCAGTTCTTC.

The chain couples TRBV9 to TRBJ2-1; weak D call: TRBD2 (7 bases). The CDR3 extends over 18 amino acids. V lost 0 bases to trimming and J lost 0 bases, with 16 bases between them. Germline V gene sequence: CDR1 SGDLS, CDR2 YYNGEE. The CDR3, as DNA: TGTGCCAGCAGCGTAGATGGTGCGGGGGCCCACTCCTACAATGAGCAGTTCTTC. Amino acid sequence: CASSVDGAGAHSYNEQFF.

The rearrangement joins TRBV11-2 to TRBJ2-3; 11 nucleotides align to TRBD1. Germline CDR1 and CDR2: SGHAT and FQNNGV. The CDR3 is 14 residues long. V shed 5 bases, J shed 6 bases, and the junction held 4 bases outside the gene matches. CDR3 DNA: TGTGCCAGCAGCCGGACAGGGGGCGCGGATACGCAGTATTTT. Protein sequence: CASSRTGGADTQYF.

V is TRBV30 and J is TRBJ1-2; no firm D call. Trimming took off 0 bases at V and 6 bases at J, with 14 bases between the two ends. Germline CDR1 reads GTSNPN; CDR2 reads SVGIG (reference sequence). CDR3 length: 14 amino acids. The CDR3 coding sequence is TGTGCCTGGAGTGTACAGATACGCATCGATGGCTACACCTTC. This translates into CAWSVQIRIDGYTF.